The 24 T cell receptor beta chains presented below share a single source sample, sequenced in a study of blood T cell repertoires in COVID-19. The table came from immunoSEQ multiplex PCR; TCRdb's copy has only in-frame clones and leaves some out. The repertoire consists of 130,000 or so clones, with about 83% occurring once and the leading ten covering roughly 1.5%. The sample was peripheral blood. The receptors stem from a human donor in a cohort sampled during active COVID-19.

This clone was counted only a few times. The DNA of the CDR3 is TGCGCCAGCAGCTTACTAGCGGCAACCTTCACAGATACGCAGTATTTT. It translates to CASSLLAATFTDTQYF. The chain recombines TRBV5-1 with TRBJ2-3; 8 bases align to TRBD2. The CDR3 contains 16 residues. After removal of 2 bases from V and 2 bases from J, the junction contained 7 bases not matched to a gene. CDR1 and CDR2 from the germline V gene are SGHRS and YFSETQ.

The rearrangement joins TRBV11-2 to TRBJ1-1; tentatively, D is TRBD1 (5 bases). Trimming cost V 2 bases and J 2 bases, with 12 bases left between them. From germline, CDR1 is SGHAT and CDR2 FQNNGV. The CDR3 runs to 15 residues. The CDR3 loop reads CASSLLTGTNTEAFF. CDR3 DNA: TGTGCCAGCAGCTTATTAACCGGGACTAACACTGAAGCTTTCTTT.

The rearrangement uses TRBV24-1 and TRBJ2-1; 7 positions agree with TRBD2. The CDR3 has 16 amino acids. Trimming at V came to 3 bases and at J to 4 bases, leaving 8 bases not matched to a gene. Germline-derived CDR1 and CDR2 are KGHDR and SFDVKD. The CDR3 reads CATSDALAGPYNEQFF. CDR3 coding DNA: TGTGCCACCAGTGATGCATTAGCGGGCCCATACAATGAGCAGTTCTTC.

This clone is a singleton in its sample. The V and J genes are TRBV19 and TRBJ1-2, with a weak D call TRBD1 (6 bases). This CDR3 region has 15 residues. V was trimmed by 5 bases and J by 4 bases, leaving 17 bases between them. CDR1 and CDR2 (germline): LNHDA, SQIVND (reference sequence). This CDR3 is CASSVHYRESYGYTF. CDR3 nucleotides: TGTGCCAGTAGTGTCCACTACAGGGAGAGCTATGGCTACACCTTC.

The genes are TRBV2 and TRBJ2-1; TRBD2 agrees at 7 bases. Germline CDR1 is SNHLY and CDR2 is FYNNEI. The CDR3 runs 18 residues. V shed 2 bases and J 0 bases; nucleotides not matched to a gene: 10. CDR3 sequence reads: CASSELLAAASSYNEQFF. DNA for the CDR3: TGTGCCAGCAGTGAACTGCTAGCGGCGGCTAGCTCCTACAATGAGCAGTTCTTC.

The chain couples TRBV3-1 (or the pseudogene TRBV3-2) to TRBJ2-1; D gene ambiguous. The CDR3 totals 17 residues. Germline CDR1 is LGHDT and CDR2 is YNNKEL (reference sequence). The V gene lost 0 bases and the J gene lost 3 bases, with 15 bases spanning the gap. In DNA form, the CDR3 reads TGTGCCAGCAGCCAAGATGATAACGGGTTGTACTACAATGAGCAGTTCTTC. The encoded protein is CASSQDDNGLYYNEQFF.

This chain uses TRBV30 with TRBJ1-5; the D is unclear. The CDR3 contains 13 residues. V lost 2 bases and J 6 bases, leaving 11 bases between the germline ends. Germline CDR1 reads GTSNPN; CDR2 reads SVGIG (reference sequence). The CDR3 region is CAWSPGAGQPQHF. The CDR3 nucleotides read TGTGCCTGGAGTCCAGGCGCAGGTCAGCCCCAGCATTTT.

The chain employs TRBV6-1 and TRBJ2-1, with D maybe TRBD2 (6 bases). The CDR3 totals 20 residues. V was trimmed by 2 bases and J by 8 bases, leaving 31 bases between them. CDR1 MNHNS and CDR2 SASEGT come from the germline V gene. The DNA for the CDR3 is TGTGCCAGCAGTGAATTGTGGGAGGTCCATCTTTCCGCCCCCACCTATGAGCAGTTCTTC. Encoded protein: CASSELWEVHLSAPTYEQFF.

The CDR3 bases are TGTGCCAGCAGCTCCAGGGGGGGACTAGCGGGATCCTACAATGAGCAGTTCTTC. Translation gives CASSSRGGLAGSYNEQFF. The chain carries TRBV7-3 and TRBJ2-1; 13 nucleotides match TRBD2. The germline CDR1 and CDR2 sequences are SGHTA and FQGTGA. CDR3 size: 18 residues. The trim removed 4 bases at V and 1 base at J, leaving 7 bases unmatched.

The CDR3 region is CASSQGVLNTEAFF. DNA of the CDR3: TGCGCCAGCAGCCAAGGAGTCCTGAACACTGAAGCTTTCTTT. V and J are TRBV4-3 and TRBJ1-1; no clear D gene. The CDR3 extends over 14 amino acids. The V and J ends lost 1 base and 0 bases respectively, with 6 bases between them. The germline V gene has CDR1 LGHNA and CDR2 YSLEER.

The rearrangement joins TRBV27 to TRBJ1-6; D unresolved. The CDR3 spans 13 residues. Germline V gene data show CDR1 as MNHEY and CDR2 as SMNVEV (reference sequence). V lost 3 bases and J lost 10, with 10 bases in between. CDR3: CASSFRGRSPLHF. The DNA for the CDR3 is TGTGCCAGCAGTTTTCGAGGGAGATCACCCCTCCACTTT.

The chain carries TRBV11-2 and TRBJ2-7; TRBD2 might be the D (6 bases). Germline assignment: CDR1 SGHAT and CDR2 FQNNGV. The CDR3 covers 14 residues. The ends were cut back, 1 base at V and 3 bases at J, with 10 bases in the middle. The DNA for the CDR3 is TGTGCCAGCAGCTTAGTCTCGGGGGACTACGAGCAGTACTTC. This encodes CASSLVSGDYEQYF.

The chain combines TRBV2 with TRBJ1-5; TRBD1 agrees at 7 bases. The CDR3 is 13 amino acids. Trimming removed 6 bases from V and 7 bases from J; junction bases left unmatched: 6. The germline V gene encodes CDR1 SNHLY and CDR2 FYNNEI. The CDR3 protein is CASSVQGYQPQHF. In nucleotides, the CDR3 is TGTGCCAGCAGCGTACAGGGGTACCAGCCCCAGCATTTT.

The rearrangement links TRBV27 to TRBJ2-1; D unclear. V was trimmed by 6 bases and J by 4 bases, leaving 16 bases between them. CDR3 length: 15 amino acids. Germline V lookup: CDR1 MNHEY, CDR2 SMNVEV (reference sequence). CDR3 nucleotide sequence: TGTGCCAGCAGCTTCATAGCTACTTCTTACAATGAGCAGTTCTTC. Translation gives CASSFIATSYNEQFF.

V and J are TRBV2 and TRBJ2-5; no firm D call. This CDR3 contains 15 residues. The germline V gene encodes CDR1 SNHLY and CDR2 FYNNEI. The V and J ends lost 1 base and 0 bases respectively, with 9 bases between them. The CDR3 DNA reads as TGTGCCAGCAGTGAAGATGGAGTGTACCAAGAGACCCAGTACTTC. It yields the protein CASSEDGVYQETQYF. The full variable domain, rest sourced from reference TRBV2 and TRBJ2-5, is EPEVTQTPSHQVTQMGQEVILRCVPISNHLYFYWYRQILGQKVEFLVSFYNNEISEKSEIFDDQFSVERPDGSNFTLKIRSTKLEDSAMYFCASSEDGVYQETQYFGPGTRLLVL.

The chain carries TRBV19 and TRBJ1-3; tentative D call: TRBD1 (5 bases). The CDR3 is 15 residues long. The V and J ends lost 7 bases and 1 base respectively, with 14 bases between them. CDR1 and CDR2 (germline): LNHDA, SQIVND (reference sequence). The CDR3 coding sequence is TGTGCCAGTATCTCCCCCTCAGGGTCTGGAAACACCATATATTTT. Encoded protein: CASISPSGSGNTIYF.

Notes on this clone: Mismatch with germline at one junction end may stem from a read error. V and J are TRBV6-1 and TRBJ2-7; 7 nucleotides align to TRBD1. The CDR3 runs 16 residues. CDR1 is MNHNS, CDR2 SASEGT, per germline. The CDR3 loop is CASSEGIREGRGQVFF. The CDR3 DNA is TGTGCCAGCAGTGAAGGCATCCGAGAAGGTCGAGGACAGGTCTTTTTC.

This clone was seen just once. V usage is TRBV28 and J usage is TRBJ1-4; D uncertain. Germline lookup yields CDR1 MDHEN and CDR2 SYDVKM. Trimming shortened V by 4 bases and J by 9 bases, and 15 bases separated the two germline ends. This CDR3 has 14 residues. In DNA, the CDR3 is TGTGCCAGCAGTTCCCCCGGGATGTCGCAAAAACTGTTTTTT. Amino acid sequence: CASSSPGMSQKLFF.

This chain links TRBV20-1 with TRBJ2-4, with D possibly being TRBD2 (6 bases). This CDR3 region has 14 residues. Trimming left V 3 bases short and J 3 bases short, with 12 bases between. Germline V gene lookup returns CDR1 DFQATT and CDR2 SNEGSKA (reference sequence). The CDR3 is CSASTGAVKNIQYF. The DNA for the CDR3 is TGCAGTGCTAGTACGGGAGCGGTCAAAAACATTCAGTACTTC.

V is TRBV7-2 and J is TRBJ2-5, with D unresolved. V gave up 1 base and J gave up 5 bases, with 17 bases separating them. This CDR3 has 16 amino acids. Per germline, CDR1 SGHTA and CDR2 FQGNSA. This CDR3 reads CASSLGAPAFGETQYF. As DNA, the CDR3 is TGTGCCAGCAGCTTAGGGGCACCGGCCTTTGGGGAGACCCAGTACTTC.

CDR3 nucleotide sequence: TGTGCCAGCAGTGCCCAATCAGGGCGGGGCAGCCCCTATGGCTACACCTTC. Encoded protein: CASSAQSGRGSPYGYTF. The genes are TRBV6-1 and TRBJ1-2, with a possible D match to TRBD1 (5 bases). This CDR3 contains 17 residues. Germline values: CDR1 MNHNS, CDR2 SASEGT. Trimming left V 4 bases short and J 4 bases short, with 22 bases between.

The CDR3 coding sequence is TGTGCCAGCAGTGAGGGACAGGGAACGAAGTTGGAGACCCAGTACTTC. This translates into CASSEGQGTKLETQYF. This rearrangement joins TRBV2 to TRBJ2-5; 9 nucleotides line up with TRBD1. Trimming took 3 bases from V and 5 from J; bases not matched to a gene: 10. Germline lookup yields CDR1 SNHLY and CDR2 FYNNEI. This CDR3 is 16 amino acids long.

The rearrangement uses TRBV10-3 and TRBJ2-7; 9 nucleotides agree with TRBD2. Germline V gives CDR1 ENHRY, CDR2 SYGVKD. V lost 10 bases, J lost 3 bases, and 7 bases stayed unmatched. The CDR3 consists of 13 residues. The DNA of the CDR3 is TGTGCCACCCGGGGTAGCGGGAGCTACGAGCAGTACTTC. It translates to CATRGSGSYEQYF.

The chain recombines TRBV2 with TRBJ2-1, with a possible D match to TRBD1 (6 bases). CDR1 and CDR2 (germline): SNHLY, FYNNEI. There are 15 residues in the CDR3. V was cut by 7 bases and J by 0 bases, with 13 bases left in between. CDR3 nucleotide sequence: TGTGCCAGCAACGTAGGCAGGGGCTCCTACAATGAGCAGTTCTTC. This sequence encodes CASNVGRGSYNEQFF.